This record covers a single TCR beta chain. The data originate from a study of cytomegalovirus exposure and HLA in healthy donors. Turning to the study itself: The approximately 100 million unique TCR beta sequences, from about 179 million T cells, were found by an earlier analysis.

V lost 4 bases to trimming and J lost 5 bases; unmatched junction nucleotides: 5. Germline-derived CDR1 and CDR2 are LNHDA and SQIVND (reference sequence). CDR3 size: 14 residues. PCR employed 60 Vbeta and 13 Jbeta primers. Repertoires were generated with immunoSEQ multiplex PCR, while TCRdb's copy carries only in-frame clones and drops some. The sample lists around 140,000 clones; 60% to 80% were seen once. The receptor's source is a male donor in good health and CMV-seronegative. Sample: PBMCs. This chain uses TRBV19 with TRBJ1-1; 9 bases are shared with TRBD1. The CDR3 nucleotides read TGTGCCAGTAGTACGGAGACAGGGGGGACTGAAGCTTTCTTT. Its protein product is CASSTETGGTEAFF.